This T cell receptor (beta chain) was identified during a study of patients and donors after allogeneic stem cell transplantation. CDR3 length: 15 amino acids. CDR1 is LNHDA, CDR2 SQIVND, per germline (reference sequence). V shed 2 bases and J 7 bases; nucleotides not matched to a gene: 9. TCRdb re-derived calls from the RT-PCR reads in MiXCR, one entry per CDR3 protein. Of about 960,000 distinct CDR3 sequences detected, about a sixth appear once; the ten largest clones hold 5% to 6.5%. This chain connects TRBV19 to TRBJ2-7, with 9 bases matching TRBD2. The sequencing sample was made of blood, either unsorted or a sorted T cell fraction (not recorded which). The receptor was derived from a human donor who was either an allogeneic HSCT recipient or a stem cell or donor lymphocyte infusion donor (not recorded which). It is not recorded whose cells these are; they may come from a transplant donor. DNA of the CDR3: TGTGCCAGTAGTATATCGGCGGGAGGGCCAAGGGAGCAGTACTTC. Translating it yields CASSISAGGPREQYF.